This is a list of T cell receptor beta chains from one sample in a study of shared clonotypes between healthy human individuals. Profiled with immunoSEQ multiplex PCR; TCRdb holds only in-frame clones, not every one. The sample contains 740,000 or so clones, around 73% of which appear only once. The sequenced material came from memory CD4+ T cells sorted from blood. Receptors were obtained from a woman in her thirties in good health. Each CDR3 is given with its conserved first and last residue. A D gene is named only where the DNA matches it firmly. Clone size is shown for a subset of rows, as once, few, many or a class of expanded clone.

v_call,clone_size,j_call,d_call,cdr3_nt,cdr3_aa
TRBV28,once,TRBJ2-2,TRBD2,TGTGCCAGCAGTTTGGGGACTAGCGGGATGGGGGAGCTGTTTTTT,CASSLGTSGMGELFF
TRBV27,.,TRBJ2-2,TRBD1,TGTGCCAGCAGACGGACAGGCACAAGGGAGCTGTTTTTT,CASRRTGTRELFF
TRBV5-1,.,TRBJ1-1,.,TGCGCCAGCAGCCCTCAACCCTCGAACACTGAAGCTTTCTTT,CASSPQPSNTEAFF
TRBV10-1,.,TRBJ1-1,.,TGCGCCAGCGCAGGGGCGAACACTGAAGCTTTCTTT,CASAGANTEAFF
TRBV25-1,.,TRBJ1-2,.,TGTGCCAGCAGTTCCAGACAGAATAACTATGGCTACACCTTC,CASSSRQNNYGYTF
TRBV2,many,TRBJ1-3,.,TGTGCCAGCGCTCCCCAAAACACCATATATTTT,CASAPQNTIYF
TRBV6-6,.,TRBJ1-2,TRBD1,TGTGCCAGCAGATACGGACAGGCTTCAGACTATGGCTACACCTTC,CASRYGQASDYGYTF
TRBV6-1,.,TRBJ2-5,.,TGTGCCAGCACCTACGGAGAGACCCAGTACTTC,CASTYGETQYF
TRBV10-2,.,TRBJ1-2,.,TGCGCCAGCAGTGATGGGGGCGCAGGCTATGGCTACACCTTC,CASSDGGAGYGYTF
TRBV5-1,few,TRBJ2-1,.,TGCGCCAGCAGCTCGGTGGATGAGCAGTTCTTC,CASSSVDEQFF
TRBV5-1,.,TRBJ2-3,TRBD2,TGCGCCAGTGGATACGGGGGGGGCGAAGATACGCAGTATTTT,CASGYGGGEDTQYF
TRBV6-1,.,TRBJ2-1,TRBD1,TGTGCCAGCAGGCCCGGACAGGGGAACGACAATGAGCAGTTCTTC,CASRPGQGNDNEQFF
TRBV2,.,TRBJ2-5,.,TGTGCCAGCAGGAAGGGGGTCCAAGAGACCCAGTACTTC,CASRKGVQETQYF
TRBV28,.,TRBJ1-1,.,TGTGCCAGCACCCTAAGGGGGAGGCACACTGAAGCTTTCTTT,CASTLRGRHTEAFF
TRBV30,.,TRBJ1-4,.,TGTGCCTGGAGCCCGGTGGAGAATGAAAAACTGTTTTTT,CAWSPVENEKLFF
TRBV10-3,.,TRBJ1-1,.,TGTGCCATCAGTGGTTTTTCGGTCAGGGGAGCTTTCTTT,CAISGFSVRGAFF
TRBV18,.,TRBJ1-2,.,TGTGCCAGCTCACGGGGAGTTAACTATGGCTACACCTTC,CASSRGVNYGYTF
TRBV5-1,.,TRBJ2-2,.,TGCGCCAGCAGCCCGGGACCGCAGTTGGTGGAGCTGTTTTTT,CASSPGPQLVELFF
TRBV28,.,TRBJ1-4,.,TGTGCCAGCAGTTTACCGAGAAGGGAAAAACTGTTTTTT,CASSLPRREKLFF
TRBV7-8,.,TRBJ1-4,.,TGTGCCAGCAGCTTAGGTGGGGTTGAAAAACTGTTTTTT,CASSLGGVEKLFF
TRBV11-3,.,TRBJ2-2,TRBD2,TGTGCCAGCAGCTTGAATGGACTAGCCGGCACCGGGGAGCTGTTTTTT,CASSLNGLAGTGELFF
TRBV5-6,.,TRBJ2-7,TRBD1,TGTGCCAGCAGCTGGTCAGGGGGCGAGCAGTACTTC,CASSWSGGEQYF
TRBV6-1,.,TRBJ2-7,TRBD2,TGTGCCAGCAGTACACGACTAGCGGGAAAATGCGAGCAGTACTTC,CASSTRLAGKCEQYF
TRBV7-9,.,TRBJ2-2,.,TGTGCCAGCAGCGGAAACACCGGGGAGCTGTTTTTT,CASSGNTGELFF
TRBV9,.,TRBJ2-3,.,TGTGCCAGCAAATGGAGGGGCACAGATACGCAGTATTTT,CASKWRGTDTQYF
TRBV4-1,once,TRBJ2-7,.,TGCGCCAGCAGCCAGCCGGGCATCTCCTACGAGCAGTACTTC,CASSQPGISYEQYF
TRBV7-2,.,TRBJ2-7,TRBD1,TGTGCCAGCAGCCAAGACAGGGCCTACGAGCAGTACTTC,CASSQDRAYEQYF
TRBV29-1,.,TRBJ2-7,TRBD1,TGCAGCGTTCTCTACGGGACAGGGGTTGGCGAGCAGTACTTC,CSVLYGTGVGEQYF
TRBV5-6,many,TRBJ2-1,TRBD2,TGTGCCAGCAGCTTCGGACTAGCGGGCTACAATGAGCAGTTCTTC,CASSFGLAGYNEQFF
TRBV19,.,TRBJ2-3,.,TGTGCCAGTAGTATAGGGACAGCAGCCACAGATACGCAGTATTTT,CASSIGTAATDTQYF
TRBV2,.,TRBJ1-1,TRBD1,TGTGCCAGCAATAAGGGGGCAGCCACTGAAGCTTTCTTT,CASNKGAATEAFF
TRBV6-5,once,TRBJ2-5,.,TGTGCCAGCAGTTACTACCGAGCAAAAGAGACCCAGTACTTC,CASSYYRAKETQYF
TRBV7-2,.,TRBJ2-7,.,TGTGCCAGCAGCTTACACTGGGGAGAGTACTACGAGCAGTACTTC,CASSLHWGEYYEQYF
TRBV28,once,TRBJ2-7,.,TGTGCCAGCAGTTTAGGGTTAGGAGAGCAGTACTTC,CASSLGLGEQYF
TRBV29-1,once,TRBJ2-1,TRBD2,TGCAGCGTGGACGACGGGTGGACTAGCTCCTACAATGAGCAGTTCTTC,CSVDDGWTSSYNEQFF
TRBV7-8,.,TRBJ1-1,TRBD1,TGTGCCAGCAGCTTATACAGGGGGCCGGACACTGAAGCTTTCTTT,CASSLYRGPDTEAFF
TRBV6-1,.,TRBJ2-3,.,TGTGCCAGCAGGGGGGACTTGGGGCGCACAGATACGCAGTATTTT,CASRGDLGRTDTQYF